This T cell receptor beta chain was captured in a study of CD8+CD57+ T cells in acquired aplastic anemia. In the study overall: Sorted cells (CD4+ and CD8+) yielded DNA amounts that averaged approximately 3.1 ug.

Profiles of TCR beta VDJ and CDR3 were generated from a genomic DNA template. MiXCR, run by TCRdb on the reads, gives a single entry per CDR3 protein. The sample has under 350,000 distinct CDR3 sequences; under 60% are singletons. Flow cytometry had shown expanded CD8+CD57+ cells in the patients chosen for sequencing. CDR3 length: 13 amino acids. Germline V gene sequence: CDR1 LGHNA, CDR2 YNFKEQ. The ends lost 6 bases at V and 10 bases at J; junction bases unmatched: 5. The receptor was derived from a human donor with aplastic anemia. The sample was sorted CD4+, CD8+, or CD8+CD57+ T cells (not recorded which) from PBMCs. This chain uses TRBV4-2 with TRBJ1-6; 8 bases are shared with TRBD1. CDR3 in amino acids: CASRDRGSSPLHF. The CDR3 nucleotides are TGTGCCAGCAGAGACAGGGGTTCGTCACCCCTCCACTTT.